This T cell receptor beta chain stems from a study of radiotherapy plus CTLA-4 blockade in lung cancer. Study summary: 15% to 20% of patients responded objectively, and approximately 33% achieved disease control. Study-wide results and caveats: Response was reportedly best predicted by early blood T cell clone dynamics, with interferon-beta.

This CDR3 has 14 amino acids. The V end was cut by 5 bases, the J end by 1 base, with 10 bases between. Germline loops: CDR1 SGHRS, CDR2 YFSETQ. Focal radiation plus CTLA-4 blockade with ipilimumab was given to patients with chemo-refractory metastatic non-small-cell lung cancer. Details on this clone: Its target is unknown.

Measured with immunoSEQ multiplex PCR; TCRdb has only the in-frame clones, and not every one. The sample includes about 84,000 clones, approximately 79% of them seen just once. The sequences come from peripheral blood, collected from a patient treated with radiotherapy plus ipilimumab. V is TRBV5-1 and J is TRBJ2-1; D gene unclear. The clonotype comes from a human donor with non-small cell lung cancer that progressed on radiotherapy plus ipilimumab. The CDR3 reads CASSVADSYNEQFF. As DNA, the CDR3 is TGCGCCAGCAGTGTGGCGGATTCCTACAATGAGCAGTTCTTC.